This entry is about one T cell receptor (beta chain). Its specificity is not known. The data originate from a study of regulatory T cells. Study results and caveats: In CD3G-deficient patients, conventional CD4+ T cells were enriched for hydrophobic CDR3 residues at positions 6 and 7. In patients, unique TRB V-J pairs were restricted and V/J usage skewed, especially in Tregs.

A couple of CD3G-deficient patients had more severe autoimmunity; all had some. Patients, 2 to 39 years old, had expanded memory T-cell proportions. CD4+ T cells were divided by sorting: CD25-high CD127-low Tregs, CD25-low CD127-high conventional cells. The CDR3 runs to 18 residues. Trimming took 5 bases from V and 1 from J; bases not matched to a gene: 10. The germline gives CDR1 MDHEN, CDR2 SYDVKM. The PCR used 52 TRBV and 13 TRBJ primers. Produced via immunoSEQ multiplex PCR; TCRdb's table is partial and in-frame only. This sample yields around 15,000 clones, of which around 84% are seen a single time; approximately 8% belongs to the top ten.

This TCR came from a person younger than 45 with CD3G deficiency. The sample comprised conventional CD4+ T cells sorted from blood. The V gene is TRBV28, the J gene TRBJ2-6; 8 bases are shared with TRBD1. The DNA for the CDR3 is TGTGCCAGCAGTGACCGACAGGGGAAATATTCTGGGGCCAACGTCCTGACTTTC. It specifies CASSDRQGKYSGANVLTF.